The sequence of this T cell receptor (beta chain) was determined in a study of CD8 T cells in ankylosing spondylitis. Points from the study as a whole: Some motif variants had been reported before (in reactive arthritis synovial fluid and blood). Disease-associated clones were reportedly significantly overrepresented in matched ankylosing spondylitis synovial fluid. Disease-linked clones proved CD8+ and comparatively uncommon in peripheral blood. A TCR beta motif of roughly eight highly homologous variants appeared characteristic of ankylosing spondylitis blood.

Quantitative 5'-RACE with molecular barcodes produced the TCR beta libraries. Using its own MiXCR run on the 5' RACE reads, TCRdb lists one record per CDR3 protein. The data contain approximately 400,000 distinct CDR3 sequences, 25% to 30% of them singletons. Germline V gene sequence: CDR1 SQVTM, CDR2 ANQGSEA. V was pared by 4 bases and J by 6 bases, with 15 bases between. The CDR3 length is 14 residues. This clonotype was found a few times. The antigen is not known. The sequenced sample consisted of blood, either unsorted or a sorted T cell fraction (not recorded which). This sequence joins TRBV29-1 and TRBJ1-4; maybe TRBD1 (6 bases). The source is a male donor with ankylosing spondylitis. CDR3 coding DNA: TGCAGCGTTGGAGGGGGGGTCGGGGATGAAAAACTGTTTTTT. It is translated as CSVGGGVGDEKLFF.